The 27 T cell receptor beta chains below all came from one sample that was sequenced in a study of shared clonotypes between healthy human individuals. Generated by immunoSEQ multiplex PCR, the TCRdb table keeps only in-frame clones and is missing some. The table shows around 700,000 clones, with approximately 73% occurring only once. The material sequenced was memory CD4+ T cells sorted from blood. Regarding subset: CD45RA-negative fraction. The source of these receptors is a woman aged 25 to 39 in good health.

This clone has a handful of counts. The rearrangement links TRBV7-7 to TRBJ2-1; unclear D gene. The CDR3 totals 13 residues. The germline CDR1 and CDR2 sequences are SSHAT and FNYEAQ (reference sequence). V lost 1 base to trimming and J lost 6 bases, with 7 bases between them. The CDR3 spells CASSLGLFNEQFF. The CDR3 DNA sequence: TGTGCCAGCAGCTTAGGTCTTTTCAATGAGCAGTTCTTC.

The chain's CDR3 is CASRRDSLNQPQHF. The CDR3 DNA is TGTGCCAGTAGGAGAGACAGCCTCAATCAGCCCCAGCATTTT. The chain uses TRBV19 and TRBJ1-5; perhaps TRBD1 as D (5 bases). CDR1 LNHDA and CDR2 SQIVND come from the germline V gene (reference sequence). The CDR3 extends over 14 amino acids. Deletions cut 6 bases from V and 3 bases from J, with 12 bases between.

The chain has TRBV13 and TRBJ1-2, with 7 nucleotides matching TRBD1. Germline V CDR1 and CDR2: PRHDT, FYEKMQ (reference sequence). The CDR3 length is 14 residues. J lost 2 bases, V lost 6 bases, and 6 bases had no gene match. CDR3 residues: CASRRTTGNYGYTF. The CDR3 region has the DNA TGTGCCAGCAGACGTACGACAGGGAACTATGGCTACACCTTC.

The rearrangement links TRBV19 to TRBJ1-1, with a tentative D call TRBD1 (6 bases). The V end was cut by 7 bases, the J end by 2 bases, with 14 bases between. Germline V gene lookup returns CDR1 LNHDA and CDR2 SQIVND (reference sequence). The CDR3 totals 14 residues. Here the CDR3 reads CASTWGRGNTEAFF. DNA of the CDR3: TGTGCCAGTACTTGGGGGCGAGGAAACACTGAAGCTTTCTTT.

The chain uses TRBV12-5 and TRBJ1-1; D ambiguous. Between the trimmed V and J ends, which lost 1 base and 11 bases, there was a span of 11 bases. Germline lookup yields CDR1 LGHNT and CDR2 FRNRAP. The CDR3 sequence is 12 residues long. The CDR3 sequence: CASGLEIGEAFF. CDR3 coding DNA: TGTGCTAGTGGTTTGGAGATTGGTGAGGCTTTCTTT.

The chain recombines TRBV6-6 with TRBJ2-7; possibly TRBD1 for D (5 bases). CDR3 size: 15 residues. The germline V gene encodes CDR1 MNHNY and CDR2 SVGAGI (reference sequence). V was shortened by 7 bases and J by 0 bases, with 16 bases between the two germline ends. The CDR3, as DNA: TGTGCCAGCAAAAAGGACATCCTGAGCTCCTACGAGCAGTACTTC. Amino acid sequence: CASKKDILSSYEQYF.

V gene TRBV5-1 combines with J gene TRBJ2-1; 8 bases agree with TRBD2. Trimming took 4 bases from V and 10 from J; bases not matched to a gene: 13. CDR3 length: 15 amino acids. Per the germline V gene, CDR1 is SGHRS and CDR2 is YFSETQ. The CDR3 region has the DNA TGCGCCAGCAGCCCGGGAGAAAGCGGGAGAGGCGAGCAGTTCTTC. Translated: CASSPGESGRGEQFF.

For the CDR3, the DNA is TGTGCCAGTAGTGACAGGGGATTGGGGCAGTTCTTC. Amino acid sequence: CASSDRGLGQFF. The rearrangement uses TRBV19 and TRBJ2-1, with 8 bases that match TRBD1. This CDR3 has 12 residues. The germline CDR1 and CDR2 sequences are LNHDA and SQIVND (reference sequence). V was pared by 5 bases and J by 12 bases, with 6 bases of the junction left unmatched.

A note on this clone: Other DNA sequences in this specimen translate into the identical CDR3. The chain employs TRBV5-1 and TRBJ2-1; TRBD1 matches at 7 bases. Germline lookup yields CDR1 SGHRS and CDR2 YFSETQ. This CDR3 is built from 15 residues. V was pared by 7 bases and J by 0 bases, with 7 bases of the junction left unmatched. CDR3: CASGRDSSSYNEQFF. Written as DNA, the CDR3 is TGCGCCAGCGGACGGGACAGCAGCTCCTACAATGAGCAGTTCTTC.

The chain combines TRBV2 with TRBJ1-5; possible D gene TRBD1, 5 bases. Germline lookup yields CDR1 SNHLY and CDR2 FYNNEI. The V end lost 6 bases, the J end lost 5 bases, and 11 bases lay between the germline ends. The CDR3 consists of 13 residues. CDR3 sequence reads: CASSGDFDQPQHF. The CDR3 DNA sequence: TGTGCCAGCAGCGGGGACTTCGATCAGCCCCAGCATTTT.

This clone has just one count. The CDR3 loop reads CASKNNRGLGETQYF. In DNA, the CDR3 is TGTGCCAGCAAAAACAACAGGGGATTGGGAGAGACCCAGTACTTC. The rearrangement joins TRBV27 to TRBJ2-5; 7 positions agree with TRBD1. The germline V gene has CDR1 MNHEY and CDR2 SMNVEV (reference sequence). V lost 7 bases, J lost 4 bases, and 12 bases stayed unmatched. The CDR3 covers 15 residues.

This rearrangement joins TRBV5-1 to TRBJ2-3, with 9 positions matching TRBD2. From germline, CDR1 is SGHRS and CDR2 YFSETQ. This CDR3 has 15 residues. J gave up 5 bases and V 5 bases, and 9 bases lay outside the gene matches. The CDR3 DNA reads TGCGCCAGCAGGCGACTAGCGGATTTCATAGATACGCAGTATTTT. Amino acids: CASRRLADFIDTQYF.

This clone occurred many times. This chain joins TRBV5-1 and TRBJ2-7, with 11 positions matching TRBD1. This CDR3 region has 14 residues. J lost 7 bases, V lost 4 bases, and 7 bases had no gene match. CDR1 and CDR2 (germline): SGHRS, YFSETQ. DNA for the CDR3: TGCGCCAGCAGCCAGGGGACAGGGGGTCAGGAGCAGTACTTC. Protein product: CASSQGTGGQEQYF.

This clone was picked up a small number of times. V is TRBV23-1 and J is TRBJ1-2, with D maybe TRBD1 (5 bases). TRBV23-1 is an open reading frame, and its role is uncertain. Trimming removed 5 bases at V and 5 bases at J, with 9 bases between. The CDR3 is 12 amino acids. The CDR3 here is CASSGGRYGYTF. The CDR3 DNA reads TGCGCCAGCAGTGGGGGACGTTATGGCTACACCTTC.

Comment on this clone: Other DNA sequences within the sample encode an identical CDR3. The gene calls are TRBV15 and TRBJ2-7, with TRBD2 matching over 8 bases. This CDR3 has 14 amino acids. The junction had 10 bases not matched to a gene; V was cut back by 1 base and J by 11 bases. Germline loops: CDR1 LNHNV, CDR2 YYDKDF (reference sequence). In DNA form, the CDR3 reads TGTGCCACCAGCAGAGGCGGGGGGAGCACAGAGGAGTACTTC. Translated: CATSRGGGSTEEYF.

J is TRBJ2-5 and V is TRBV6-6, with 10 nucleotides matching TRBD1. The CDR3 extends over 15 amino acids. Germline V gene lookup returns CDR1 MNHNY and CDR2 SVGAGI (reference sequence). V lost 7 bases, J lost 3 bases, and 8 bases stayed unmatched. The CDR3 DNA follows: TGTGCCAGCACTGGACAGGGGGGATTAAAAGAGACCCAGTACTTC. Translated, it gives CASTGQGGLKETQYF.

The chain is built from TRBV6-1 and TRBJ1-2, with 8 bases that match TRBD1. Unmatched junction bases numbered 6, after V lost 4 bases and J lost 8 bases. The CDR3 contains 13 residues. In germline, CDR1 is MNHNS, CDR2 SASEGT. CDR3 in DNA: TGTGCCAGCAGTGTCCAGACAGGGGTCGGCTACACCTTC. Encoded protein: CASSVQTGVGYTF.

The chain links TRBV18 to TRBJ2-2; 8 bases are shared with TRBD2. CDR1 and CDR2 from the germline V gene are KGHSH and LQKENI. After removal of 5 bases from V and 1 base from J, the junction contained 3 bases not matched to a gene. The CDR3 is 15 amino acids. The CDR3 DNA reads TGTGCCAGCTCAGTACTAGCGGAGAACACCGGGGAGCTGTTTTTT. It encodes CASSVLAENTGELFF.

This clone was found once. The chain employs TRBV6-5 and TRBJ2-7, with D hard to call. Per the germline V gene, CDR1 is MNHEY and CDR2 is SVGAGI. The CDR3 is 15 residues long. Trimming pared 0 bases from V and 2 bases from J, leaving 11 bases between. This CDR3 reads CASSYSSSETYEQYF. Written as DNA, the CDR3 is TGTGCCAGCAGTTACTCGTCCAGCGAAACCTACGAGCAGTACTTC.

The rearrangement links TRBV11-1 to TRBJ1-1, with a tentative D call TRBD1 (6 bases). The CDR3 covers 13 residues. Germline CDR1 and CDR2: SGHAT and FQDESV (reference sequence). Trimming took 5 bases from V and 7 from J, leaving 14 bases between them. Here the CDR3 reads CASSPRLQGEAFF. In DNA, the CDR3 is TGTGCCAGCAGCCCCCGTTTACAGGGTGAAGCTTTCTTT.

Comments on this clone: A read error may produce the germline difference seen at one junction end. This sequence joins TRBV18 and TRBJ2-7; D call uncertain. CDR1 and CDR2 from the germline V gene are KGHSH and LQKENI. The CDR3 spans 12 residues. The CDR3 DNA is TGTGCCAGCTCATCCTCCTCCAACGAGCAGTACTTC. Translation gives CASSSSSNEQYF.

The count of this clone is one. The V gene is TRBV19, the J gene TRBJ1-2, with D possibly matching TRBD1 (5 bases). The CDR3 sequence is 13 residues long. Between the trimmed V and J ends, which lost 5 bases and 7 bases, there was a span of 14 bases. Germline values: CDR1 LNHDA, CDR2 SQIVND (reference sequence). Here the CDR3 reads CASSVQGASGYTF. The CDR3 coding sequence is TGTGCCAGTAGTGTCCAGGGAGCCTCTGGCTACACCTTC.

The chain employs TRBV6-5 and TRBJ1-1, with no clear D. V lost 2 bases, J lost 11 bases, and 15 bases lay in between. Germline CDR1 reads MNHEY; CDR2 reads SVGAGI. CDR3 length: 13 residues. CDR3 bases: TGTGCCAGCAGTTACGGGGTCGGATCGCTTGCTTTCTTT. Translation: CASSYGVGSLAFF.

The table lists this clone with many counts. V is TRBV6-6 and J is TRBJ2-1, with TRBD2 matching 8 bases. Trimming removed 2 bases from V and 2 bases from J; junction bases left unmatched: 5. CDR1 MNHNY and CDR2 SVGAGI come from the germline V gene (reference sequence). The CDR3 contains 16 residues. The CDR3 region has the DNA TGTGCCAGCAGTTACACTACTAGCGGTACCTACAATGAGCAGTTCTTC. Its protein is CASSYTTSGTYNEQFF.

The V and J genes are TRBV5-1 and TRBJ1-1; no clear D. The CDR3 contains 15 residues. Germline V gene lookup returns CDR1 SGHRS and CDR2 YFSETQ. V shed 0 bases and J shed 0 bases, with 9 bases lying between them. DNA for the CDR3: TGCGCCAGCAGCTTGGTTCCGGGGATGAACACTGAAGCTTTCTTT. Translation: CASSLVPGMNTEAFF.

The rearrangement links TRBV13 to TRBJ2-7; tentative D call: TRBD2 (6 bases). Germline loops: CDR1 PRHDT, CDR2 FYEKMQ (reference sequence). Trimming removed 5 bases at V and 1 base at J, with 18 bases between. The CDR3 totals 16 residues. CDR3 sequence reads: CASSVWAGPISYEQYF. The CDR3 DNA follows: TGTGCCAGCAGCGTATGGGCGGGACCTATTTCCTACGAGCAGTACTTC.

This clone was picked up a small number of times. The chain employs TRBV19 and TRBJ1-1; D call uncertain. The germline gives CDR1 LNHDA, CDR2 SQIVND (reference sequence). The CDR3 has 14 amino acids. The ends were cut back, 4 bases at V and 0 bases at J, with 9 bases in the middle. The CDR3 spells CASSTLDLNTEAFF. DNA of the CDR3: TGTGCCAGTAGTACCCTAGACCTGAACACTGAAGCTTTCTTT.